This T cell receptor (beta chain) was recorded in a study of cytomegalovirus exposure and HLA in healthy donors. Whole-study findings and limits: Accurate HLA-A and HLA-B prediction from TCR beta sequences was reported for most subjects. Later work associated 16,951 TCR beta sequences with HLA alleles at 0.05 false discovery rate.

With respect to this clone: Its matching antigen is unknown.

Healthy individuals who donated bone marrow served as the donors. J was trimmed by 0 bases and V by 4 bases; bases with no gene match: 10. CDR3 length equals 16 residues. CDR1 is SGDLS, CDR2 YYNGEE, per germline. This PCR relied on a set of 60 Vbeta primers and 13 Jbeta primers. Measured with immunoSEQ multiplex PCR; TCRdb has only the in-frame clones, and not every one. The data show some 200,000 clones, with 75% to 90% seen just once and 6.3% held by the top ten. This chain uses TRBV9 with TRBJ2-7; 7 bases line up with TRBD2. What was sequenced was PBMCs. This sequence originates from a man aged 35-49 years in good health and CMV-seropositive. CDR3 protein: CASSPSGTTSSYEQYF. The DNA of the CDR3 is TGTGCCAGCAGCCCCTCCGGGACTACAAGCTCCTACGAGCAGTACTTC.